This is a list of T cell receptor beta chains from one sample in a study of chemoradiotherapy in HPV16-positive cancers. Method: immunoSEQ multiplex PCR; TCRdb's copy keeps in-frame clones and lacks some. The data show roughly 12,000 clones, around nine tenths seen once. The starting material was blood, obtained from a patient who underwent chemoradiotherapy. The receptor source for this set is a human donor with HPV-associated anogenital cancer. Each CDR3 is given with its conserved first and last residue. A D gene is named only where the DNA matches it firmly. Rows may omit the clone size; those that give it use once, few, many or a size class.

D | length | J | size | V | CDR3 | DNA
. | 14 | TRBJ2-7 | . | TRBV5-5 | CASSPRLTSYEQYF | TGTGCCAGCAGCCCGAGACTGACTTCCTACGAGCAGTACTTC
TRBD1 | 14 | TRBJ2-1 | . | TRBV6-1 | CASNPGGSYNEQFF | TGTGCCAGCAACCCAGGGGGTTCCTACAATGAGCAGTTCTTC
. | 14 | TRBJ2-7 | . | TRBV6-1 | CASSEGGKALVEYF | TGTGCCAGCAGTGAAGGGGGGAAAGCCTTGGTGGAGTACTTC
TRBD1 | 15 | TRBJ2-5 | . | TRBV13 | CASSHTTGGQETQYF | TGTGCCAGCAGCCATACCACAGGGGGCCAAGAGACCCAGTACTTC
TRBD2 | 16 | TRBJ2-7 | . | TRBV4-1 | CASSQENGGLADEQYF | TGCGCCAGCAGCCAAGAAAATGGGGGACTAGCGGACGAGCAGTACTTC
. | 14 | TRBJ1-1 | . | TRBV6-5 | CASTRRGVNTEAFF | TGTGCCAGCACCCGACGAGGGGTGAACACTGAAGCTTTCTTT
TRBD1 | 13 | TRBJ1-5 | . | TRBV30 | CAWTGGADQPQHF | TGTGCCTGGACAGGGGGGGCTGATCAGCCCCAGCATTTT
TRBD1 | 19 | TRBJ1-3 | . | TRBV7-9 | CASRNGQAYHLSSGNTIYF | TGTGCCAGCAGAAACGGACAGGCTTATCATCTATCCTCTGGAAACACCATATATTTT
TRBD2 | 16 | TRBJ2-5 | . | TRBV5-6 | CATYKGLAGGRETQYF | TGTGCCACATATAAAGGACTAGCGGGGGGGCGAGAGACCCAGTACTTC
. | 15 | TRBJ1-6 | . | TRBV7-3 | CASSLRGGANSPLHF | TGTGCCAGCAGCTTAAGAGGAGGTGCTAATTCACCCCTCCACTTT
. | 13 | TRBJ1-1 | . | TRBV19 | CASSKVTATEAFF | TGTGCCAGTAGTAAAGTAACAGCCACTGAAGCTTTCTTT
. | 14 | TRBJ2-1 | . | TRBV18 | CASSPDGAYNEQFF | TGTGCCAGCTCACCGGACGGGGCTTACAATGAGCAGTTCTTC
. | 15 | TRBJ2-1 | . | TRBV11-3 | CASSRGGIGYNEQFF | TGTGCCAGCAGTAGAGGGGGGATCGGGTACAATGAGCAGTTCTTC
. | 12 | TRBJ1-3 | once | TRBV2 | CASSSAGNTIYF | TGTGCCAGCAGTTCTGCTGGAAACACCATATATTTT
. | 12 | TRBJ2-4 | . | TRBV6-5 | CASKSGRNIQYF | TGTGCCAGCAAATCGGGGAGGAACATTCAGTACTTC
. | 20 | TRBJ2-3 | . | TRBV12-5 | CASGLLGDYLGGGSKDTQYF | TGTGCTAGTGGTTTGCTAGGGGACTACCTGGGGGGGGGCTCCAAAGATACGCAGTATTTT
TRBD2 | 18 | TRBJ2-2 | . | TRBV19 | CASSTKTSGGASAGELFF | TGTGCCAGTAGTACCAAGACTAGCGGGGGGGCTAGCGCCGGGGAGCTGTTTTTT
. | 14 | TRBJ1-2 | few | TRBV19 | CASSMQTANYGYTF | TGTGCCAGTAGTATGCAGACAGCTAACTATGGCTACACCTTC
TRBD2 | 14 | TRBJ2-7 | . | TRBV2 | CASTAGRGSYEQYF | TGTGCCAGCACCGCCGGGAGGGGCTCCTACGAGCAGTACTTC
. | 14 | TRBJ1-5 | . | TRBV19 | CASSLGASNQPQHF | TGTGCCAGTAGTCTTGGGGCGAGCAATCAGCCCCAGCATTTT
. | 16 | TRBJ2-5 | . | TRBV5-1 | CASSLAVGGPQETQYF | TGCGCCAGCAGCTTGGCCGTCGGGGGACCACAAGAGACCCAGTACTTC
. | 14 | TRBJ1-4 | . | TRBV28 | CASSRFATNEKLFF | TGTGCCAGCAGTCGGTTTGCAACTAATGAAAAACTGTTTTTT
. | 15 | TRBJ2-3 | . | TRBV7-3 | CASSPTGTFTDTQYF | TGTGCCAGCAGCCCCACAGGGACTTTCACAGATACGCAGTATTTT
. | 13 | TRBJ1-1 | . | TRBV6-6 | CASTRRDGNEAFF | TGTGCCAGCACGCGGCGTGACGGCAATGAAGCTTTCTTT
. | 16 | TRBJ1-3 | . | TRBV30 | CAWSRGRTVSGNTIYF | TGTGCCTGGAGCCGCGGGAGGACAGTCTCTGGAAACACCATATATTTT
TRBD1 | 19 | TRBJ2-3 | . | TRBV7-9 | CASSLDGWGTGTYTDTQYF | TGTGCCAGCAGCTTAGATGGGTGGGGGACAGGGACTTACACAGATACGCAGTATTTT
. | 12 | TRBJ2-1 | . | TRBV18 | CASSPGWNEQFF | TGTGCCAGCTCACCCGGGTGGAATGAGCAGTTCTTC
TRBD1 | 16 | TRBJ2-3 | . | TRBV7-2 | CASSPGDRGFSDTQYF | TGTGCCAGCAGCCCGGGGGACAGGGGTTTCTCAGATACGCAGTATTTT
TRBD1 | 12 | TRBJ1-1 | . | TRBV30 | CAWSVRQGVVFF | TGTGCCTGGAGTGTAAGACAGGGGGTAGTTTTCTTT
. | 13 | TRBJ1-1 | . | TRBV27 | CASSFDGNTEAFF | TGTGCCAGCAGTTTCGACGGGAACACTGAAGCTTTCTTT
TRBD1 | 19 | TRBJ1-2 | once | TRBV27 | CASSLTPWDRGRRSYGYTF | TGTGCCAGCAGTTTAACCCCCTGGGACAGGGGGCGAAGGTCGTATGGCTACACCTTC
. | 16 | TRBJ1-1 | . | TRBV11-3 | CASSLDGRDGNTEAFF | TGTGCCAGCAGCTTAGATGGAAGGGACGGTAACACTGAAGCTTTCTTT
. | 15 | TRBJ1-1 | . | TRBV7-3 | CASSPQGRMNTEAFF | TGTGCCAGCAGCCCACAGGGACGGATGAACACTGAAGCTTTCTTT
. | 14 | TRBJ1-1 | once | TRBV11-2 | CASSQELTLTEAFF | TGCGCCAGCAGCCAAGAGCTCACCCTCACTGAAGCTTTCTTT
. | 13 | TRBJ2-7 | . | TRBV5-4 | CASSLGRNYEQYF | TGTGCCAGCAGCTTGGGACGGAACTACGAGCAGTACTTC
TRBD2 | 14 | TRBJ2-7 | once | TRBV11-2 | CASSFAAGSEEQYF | TGTGCCAGCAGCTTCGCAGCGGGGTCCGAGGAGCAGTACTTC
. | 15 | TRBJ2-5 | . | TRBV27 | CASRSLLGFEETQYF | TGTGCCAGCAGGAGTTTGTTAGGGTTTGAAGAGACCCAGTACTTC
. | 13 | TRBJ1-1 | . | TRBV6-1 | CASTLDRNTEAFF | TGTGCCAGCACTTTGGACAGGAACACTGAAGCTTTCTTT
. | 13 | TRBJ1-1 | . | TRBV27 | CASSLFRDGEAFF | TGTGCCAGCAGTTTATTCAGGGACGGTGAAGCTTTCTTT
. | 18 | TRBJ2-4 | few | TRBV9 | CASSVGLLGALAKNIQYF | TGTGCCAGCAGCGTAGGGTTGTTGGGTGCGCTAGCCAAAAACATTCAGTACTTC
. | 16 | TRBJ1-2 | . | TRBV12-2 | CASRLAWDRTNYGYTF | TGTGCAAGTCGCTTAGCTTGGGACAGAACTAACTATGGCTACACCTTC
. | 14 | TRBJ2-3 | . | TRBV2 | CASCLAETTDTQYF | TGTGCCAGCTGCTTAGCGGAAACCACAGATACGCAGTATTTT
. | 14 | TRBJ2-5 | . | TRBV25-1 | CASSDPGQQETQYF | TGTGCCAGCAGTGACCCCGGACAGCAAGAGACCCAGTACTTC
. | 13 | TRBJ1-1 | . | TRBV30 | CAWSTGRFTEAFF | TGTGCCTGGAGTACAGGGAGGTTCACTGAAGCTTTCTTT
. | 15 | TRBJ2-3 | . | TRBV7-9 | CASSKDRKGTDTQYF | TGTGCCAGCAGCAAAGACAGGAAGGGCACAGATACGCAGTATTTT
. | 14 | TRBJ1-5 | . | TRBV6-1 | CASSELTGPQPQHF | TGTGCCAGCAGTGAATTAACAGGGCCTCAGCCCCAGCATTTT
. | 13 | TRBJ1-1 | . | TRBV13 | CASSPRRNTEAFF | TGTGCCAGCAGCCCAAGGAGGAACACTGAAGCTTTCTTT
. | 12 | TRBJ1-2 | . | TRBV7-2 | CASSRVGYGYTF | TGTGCCAGCAGCCGCGTCGGGTATGGCTACACCTTC
TRBD2 | 17 | TRBJ2-1 | . | TRBV7-2 | CASRGSGETIFYNEQFF | TGTGCCAGCAGGGGGAGCGGGGAGACGATTTTCTACAATGAGCAGTTCTTC
TRBD1 | 15 | TRBJ1-2 | . | TRBV2 | CASLDRTGGSGGYTF | TGTGCCAGCCTGGATAGGACAGGGGGCTCGGGAGGCTACACCTTC
TRBD2 | 18 | TRBJ2-1 | . | TRBV7-2 | CASSLGLAGGAGYNEQFF | TGTGCCAGCAGCTTGGGACTAGCGGGGGGGGCAGGGTACAATGAGCAGTTCTTC
. | 16 | TRBJ2-5 | . | TRBV18 | CASSPGNRGGEETQYF | TGTGCCAGCTCACCAGGCAACCGAGGGGGGGAAGAGACCCAGTACTTC
. | 15 | TRBJ1-2 | . | TRBV5-1 | CASSPGRAAAYGYTF | TGCGCCAGCAGCCCCGGAAGGGCGGCGGCCTATGGCTACACCTTC
. | 13 | TRBJ2-5 | once | TRBV5-1 | CASSFRAAETQYF | TGCGCCAGCAGCTTCAGGGCGGCGGAGACCCAGTACTTC